A single count supports the clone carrying this T cell receptor beta chain. Its antigen is currently unknown. The data are from a study of PD-1 blockade in mismatch repair-deficient tumors. Assay: immunoSEQ multiplex PCR; the TCRdb copy retains only in-frame clones and omits some. The table includes 75,000 to 85,000 clones, 81% detected once. With 7 bases removed from V and 7 bases from J, the gap between germline ends came to 17 bases. Germline loops: CDR1 SGHRS, CDR2 YFSETQ. The length of the CDR3 is 13 residues. Study findings and constraints: Tumor-resident clones, often undetectable pretreatment in blood, expanded then contracted after pembrolizumab.

This TCR was recovered from an adult with mismatch repair-deficient cancer. The gene calls are TRBV5-1 and TRBJ1-2; D gene unclear. The material was peripheral blood, obtained 12 weeks after starting pembrolizumab. For the CDR3, the DNA is TGCGCCAGCCGATCTTCGTACGTGAGTGGCTACACCTTC. It yields the protein CASRSSYVSGYTF.